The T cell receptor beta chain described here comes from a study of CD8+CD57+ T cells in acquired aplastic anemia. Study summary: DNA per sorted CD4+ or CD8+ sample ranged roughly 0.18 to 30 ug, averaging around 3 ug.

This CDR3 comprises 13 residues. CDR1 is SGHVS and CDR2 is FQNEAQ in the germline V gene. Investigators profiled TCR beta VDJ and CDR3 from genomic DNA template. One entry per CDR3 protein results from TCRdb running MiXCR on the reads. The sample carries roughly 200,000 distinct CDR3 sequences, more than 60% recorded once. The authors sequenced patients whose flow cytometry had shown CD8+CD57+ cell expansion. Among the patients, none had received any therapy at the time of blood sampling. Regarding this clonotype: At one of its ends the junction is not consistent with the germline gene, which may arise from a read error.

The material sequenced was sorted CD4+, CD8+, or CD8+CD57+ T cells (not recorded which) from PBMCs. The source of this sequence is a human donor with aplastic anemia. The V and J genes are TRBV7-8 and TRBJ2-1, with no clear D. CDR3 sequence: CASSLRPSDEQFF. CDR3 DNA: TGTGCCAGCAGCTTACGCCCCTCGGATGAGCAATTCTTC. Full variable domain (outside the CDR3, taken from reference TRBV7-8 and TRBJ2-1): GAGVSQSPRYKVAKRGQDVALRCDPISGHVSLFWYQQALGQGPEFLTYFQNEAQLDKSGLPSDRFFAERPEGSVSTLKIQRTQQEDSAVYLCASSLRPSDEQFFGPGTRLTVL.